This T cell receptor beta chain was profiled in a study of T cells in Graves' hyperthyroidism and ophthalmopathy. Germline-derived CDR1 and CDR2 are MDHEN and SYDVKM. CDR3 length: 15 residues. V dropped 6 bases and J dropped 2 bases, with 14 bases sitting between them. It was RNA transcripts that yielded the amplified TCR beta CDR3 regions. The TCR CDR3 was amplified in a first-round RT-PCR using the HTBI primer set. TCRdb re-called the multiplex PCR reads through MiXCR, storing one row per CDR3 protein. The data contain about 600,000 distinct CDR3 sequences, roughly 16% of them seen just once; the ten biggest clones take up more than 3%. This clonotype came up many times.

Sequencing was carried out using blood. The receptor comes from a woman in her 40s with Graves' ophthalmopathy. The chain links TRBV28 to TRBJ2-1, with TRBD2 as a possible D gene (5 bases). For the CDR3, the DNA is TGTGCCAGCAGCCCCGGAGGCGGGCCCTACAATGAGCAGTTCTTC. This sequence encodes CASSPGGGPYNEQFF.